A single sample is the source of the 21 T cell receptor beta chains below, sequenced in a study of blood T cell repertoires in COVID-19. Assay used: immunoSEQ multiplex PCR; TCRdb lists only in-frame clones, some missing. The table has roughly 250,000 clones, approximately 78% seen once. The sample comprised peripheral blood. The receptor source for this set is a woman aged 55-70 years with active or convalescent COVID-19.

This clone showed up just a few times. This chain joins TRBV10-3 and TRBJ2-2; 7 bases match TRBD1. Germline V gene data show CDR1 as ENHRY and CDR2 as SYGVKD. J lost 6 bases, V lost 6 bases, and 10 bases had no gene match. This CDR3 region has 15 residues. CDR3 region: CAISRQGTTPGELFF. The CDR3 nucleotides are TGTGCCATCAGCAGACAGGGAACAACGCCCGGGGAGCTGTTTTTT.

CDR3 sequence: CASSLGLAATGELFF. In DNA, the CDR3 is TGTGCCAGCAGCTTGGGACTAGCAGCCACCGGGGAGCTGTTTTTT. V usage is TRBV7-9 and J usage is TRBJ2-2; 9 nucleotides match TRBD2. The CDR3 spans 15 residues. With 3 bases clipped from V and 4 bases from J, the junction kept 3 bases outside the gene matches. Germline V lookup: CDR1 SEHNR, CDR2 FQNEAQ (reference sequence).

The chain recombines TRBV7-6 with TRBJ1-2; tentative D call: TRBD1 (5 bases). In germline, CDR1 is SGHVS, CDR2 FNYEAQ. CDR3 size: 15 residues. The V end was cut by 5 bases, the J end by 6 bases, with 19 bases between. The CDR3 DNA reads TGTGCCAGCAGCCTCAGTGGGGGGAGAGAGGATGGCTACACCTTC. This encodes CASSLSGGREDGYTF.

The CDR3 DNA sequence: TGTGCCAGCAGCTTAGAGGCTGCAGGGAAGTCGTACAATGAGCAGTTCTTC. Amino acid sequence: CASSLEAAGKSYNEQFF. V and J are TRBV7-6 and TRBJ2-1; a weak D match, TRBD1 (5 bases). V shed 1 base and J shed 4 bases, with 17 bases lying between them. The CDR3 is made up of 17 amino acids. Germline CDR1 is SGHVS and CDR2 is FNYEAQ.

V gene TRBV7-2 combines with J gene TRBJ2-3; no definite D call. Trimming removed 3 bases at V and 2 bases at J, with 6 bases between. The germline V gene has CDR1 SGHTA and CDR2 FQGNSA. There are 13 residues in the CDR3. The CDR3 DNA reads as TGTGCCAGCAGCTTTTTATTCACAGATACGCAGTATTTT. This encodes CASSFLFTDTQYF.

Points on this clone: The sample has other DNA sequences that encode this CDR3 too. This chain links TRBV11-3 with TRBJ2-1; TRBD2 aligns across 8 bases. The CDR3 covers 13 residues. In germline, CDR1 is SGHNT, CDR2 YENEEA. V gave up 4 bases and J gave up 5 bases; unmatched junction bases: 1. CDR3 loop: CASSSGRDNEQFF. CDR3 bases: TGTGCCAGCAGCTCCGGGAGGGACAATGAGCAGTTCTTC.

This clone was counted once. The gene calls are TRBV6-6 and TRBJ1-5; the D gene is possibly TRBD1 (5 bases). Germline CDR1 MNHNY, CDR2 SVGAGI (reference sequence). Trimming removed 0 bases from V and 1 base from J, with 7 bases in between. The CDR3 has 15 amino acids. CDR3 DNA sequence: TGTGCCAGCAGTTACTCGGCAGGGAGCAATCAGCCCCAGCATTTT. Protein sequence: CASSYSAGSNQPQHF.

V is TRBV5-1 and J is TRBJ2-5; 8 bases line up with TRBD2. V lost 0 bases and J lost 2; bases outside the gene matches: 6. There are 16 residues in the CDR3. Germline V gene sequence: CDR1 SGHRS, CDR2 YFSETQ. This CDR3 is CASSLGRGAIQETQYF. The CDR3 DNA sequence: TGCGCCAGCAGCTTGGGGCGGGGGGCGATTCAAGAGACCCAGTACTTC.

The J gene is TRBJ2-1, the V gene TRBV6-5, with 8 bases that match TRBD2. From germline, CDR1 is MNHEY and CDR2 SVGAGI. CDR3 length: 14 residues. With V trimmed by 10 bases and J by 4 bases, 9 bases remained unmatched. This CDR3 is CATLGAGGYNEQFF. CDR3 bases: TGTGCCACCCTGGGGGCGGGGGGTTACAATGAGCAGTTCTTC.

The chain uses TRBV6-6 and TRBJ1-3, with 11 bases aligning to TRBD1. CDR1 and CDR2 (germline): MNHNY, SVGAGI (reference sequence). CDR3 length: 18 residues. With V trimmed by 5 bases and J by 0 bases, 9 bases remained unmatched. CDR3 loop: CASSPGTGGTRSGNTIYF. The CDR3, as DNA: TGTGCCAGCAGTCCCGGGACAGGGGGAACTCGCTCTGGAAACACCATATATTTT.

V is TRBV24-1 and J is TRBJ1-2; a possible D gene is TRBD1 (5 bases). CDR1 KGHDR and CDR2 SFDVKD come from the germline V gene. Trimming pared 0 bases from V and 2 bases from J, leaving 21 bases between. The CDR3 is 19 amino acids. This CDR3 is CATSDLLRAPGRANYGYTF. The CDR3, as DNA: TGTGCCACCAGTGATTTGCTACGGGCCCCAGGGAGGGCAAACTATGGCTACACCTTC.

The chain carries TRBV6-2 or TRBV6-3 and TRBJ1-1; D unclear. The CDR3 spans 14 residues. With 0 bases removed from V and 5 bases from J, the gap between germline ends came to 10 bases. Looked up from germline, CDR1 is MNHEY and CDR2 is SVGEGT. The CDR3 loop reads CASSYSISLTEAFF. For the CDR3, the DNA is TGTGCCAGCAGTTACTCGATAAGCCTAACTGAAGCTTTCTTT.

The chain couples TRBV30 to TRBJ1-6; 8 bases match TRBD1. Germline lookup yields CDR1 GTSNPN and CDR2 SVGIG (reference sequence). This CDR3 is built from 14 residues. V was clipped by 3 bases and J by 10 bases; unmatched bases: 8. CDR3 coding DNA: TGTGCCTGGAGCCCGCAGGGGGCGGAATCACCCCTCCACTTT. Protein product: CAWSPQGAESPLHF.

The V gene is TRBV6-5, the J gene TRBJ2-7, with TRBD1 identical over 8 bases. The germline V gene has CDR1 MNHEY and CDR2 SVGAGI. CDR3 length equals 15 residues. V trimming: 7 bases; J trimming: 2 bases; junction bases outside the gene matches: 10. The CDR3 sequence is CASIPRQGMTYEQYF. The CDR3 region has the DNA TGTGCCAGCATTCCCCGACAGGGGATGACCTACGAGCAGTACTTC.

This chain joins TRBV21-1 and TRBJ2-7; TRBD2, the D gene given by the table, was not confirmed from the DNA. TRBV21-1 represents a pseudogene. This CDR3 comprises 9 residues. The chain's CDR3 is CANLYEQYF. The CDR3 nucleotides are TGTGCCAACCTATACGAGCAGTACTTC.

The V call is TRBV19, the J call TRBJ2-2, with 7 bases aligning to TRBD1. Germline lookup yields CDR1 LNHDA and CDR2 SQIVND (reference sequence). With V trimmed by 9 bases and J by 2 bases, 12 bases remained unmatched. The CDR3 runs to 16 residues. CDR3 bases: TGTGCCAGCATCGAGTCTCGACAGGGTAACACCGGGGAGCTGTTTTTT. Amino acids: CASIESRQGNTGELFF.

V gene TRBV4-2 combines with J gene TRBJ1-5; D gene unclear. Germline values: CDR1 LGHNA, CDR2 YNFKEQ. This CDR3 is 14 amino acids long. Trimming stripped 0 bases from V and 3 bases from J, with 6 bases between. The CDR3 DNA is TGTGCCAGCAGCCAAGACAGATTCAATCAGCCCCAGCATTTT. Its protein product is CASSQDRFNQPQHF.

V and J are TRBV7-8 and TRBJ2-1, with D possibly TRBD2 on 5 matching bases. The germline gives CDR1 SGHVS, CDR2 FQNEAQ. This CDR3 is built from 14 residues. V dropped 5 bases and J dropped 7 bases, with 15 bases sitting between them. CDR3 bases: TGTGCCAGCAGCATAGAGGCCGGGGATAATGAGCAGTTCTTC. Protein: CASSIEAGDNEQFF.

This chain joins TRBV4-1 and TRBJ1-3, with D perhaps TRBD1 (5 bases). Trimming shortened V by 3 bases and J by 1 base, and 16 bases separated the two germline ends. CDR3 size: 17 residues. Germline CDR1 is MGHRA and CDR2 is YSYEKL. CDR3 region: CASSHNPQDRSGNTIYF. As DNA, the CDR3 is TGCGCCAGCAGCCATAACCCACAGGATAGGTCTGGAAACACCATATATTTT.

V is TRBV7-3 and J is TRBJ2-1; D not certain. V was cut by 1 base and J by 0 bases, with 7 bases left in between. Germline CDR1 and CDR2: SGHTA and FQGTGA. There are 15 residues in the CDR3. CDR3: CASSLSASSYNEQFF. In DNA form, the CDR3 reads TGTGCCAGCAGCTTAAGTGCTAGCTCCTACAATGAGCAGTTCTTC.

This clone has a handful of counts. The chain combines TRBV23-1 with TRBJ1-1, with 12 nucleotides matching TRBD1. TRBV23-1 carries the ORF label, with uncertain function. CDR3 length equals 15 residues. With 0 bases clipped from V and 10 bases from J, the junction kept 6 bases outside the gene matches. The CDR3 is CASSQSEGTGGRAFF. CDR3 sequence (DNA): TGCGCCAGCAGTCAATCGGAGGGGACAGGGGGCAGAGCTTTCTTT.